These 7 T cell receptor beta chains share one sample of origin, sequenced in a study of metastatic and nonmetastatic thyroid tumors. TCRdb recomputed clones from the PCR reads via MiXCR. Here the sample spans some 19,000 clones, roughly 25% being singletons. Not a single patient had been given any form of treatment at any point before undergoing thyroid surgery. The sequencing sample was made of tumor tissue. Receptors were obtained from a female donor with papillary thyroid cancer or a benign thyroid nodule (not recorded which). Some clones in this sample may be carry-over from other donors' samples.

The chain joins TRBV9 to TRBJ2-1; D is unclear. The CDR3 consists of 15 residues. The germline gives CDR1 SGDLS, CDR2 YYNGEE. The V and J ends lost 1 base and 5 bases respectively, with 13 bases between them. The CDR3 DNA sequence: TGTGCCAGCAGCGTAAGTCCTATTGGCCACAATGAGCAGTTCTTC. Translated, it gives CASSVSPIGHNEQFF.

The chain links TRBV18 to TRBJ2-7; unclear D gene. Trimming removed 6 bases from V and 6 bases from J, with 12 bases in between. The CDR3 consists of 12 residues. Germline V lookup: CDR1 KGHSH, CDR2 LQKENI. The CDR3 region is CASSKASVEQYF. The DNA of the CDR3 is TGTGCCAGCTCCAAGGCAAGTGTCGAGCAGTACTTC.

V usage is TRBV25-1 and J usage is TRBJ2-7, with 7 bases matching TRBD2. Germline V CDR1 and CDR2: MGHDK, SYGVNS. Trimming cost V 6 bases and J 1 base; bases outside gene matches: 21. The CDR3 contains 19 residues. The CDR3 loop is CASSPRLHTASGPSYEQYF. In nucleotides, the CDR3 is TGTGCCAGCAGCCCCCGTTTACATACCGCTAGCGGACCTTCCTACGAGCAGTACTTC.

This clone was detected only a few times. The rearrangement uses TRBV6-1 and TRBJ2-6; tentative D call: TRBD2 (5 bases). The V end was cut by 3 bases, the J end by 2 bases, with 11 bases between. Per the germline V gene, CDR1 is MNHNS and CDR2 is SASEGT. The CDR3 is 16 amino acids. The CDR3 sequence: CASSEGVRPGANVLTF. In DNA form, the CDR3 reads TGTGCCAGCAGTGAGGGAGTAAGGCCTGGGGCCAACGTCCTGACTTTC.

This clone was counted only a few times. This chain links TRBV27 with TRBJ2-1; TRBD2 agrees at 9 bases. CDR3 length equals 17 residues. Germline values: CDR1 MNHEY, CDR2 SMNVEV (reference sequence). Trimming at V came to 5 bases and at J to 8 bases, leaving 16 bases not matched to a gene. The CDR3 loop reads CASSPAAGRGGAYEQFF. The CDR3 nucleotides are TGTGCCAGCAGTCCGGCCGCCGGTCGCGGGGGGGCCTATGAGCAGTTCTTC.

This clone is judged medium-sized. The chain couples TRBV4-2 to TRBJ2-3; 7 bases agree with TRBD2. V lost 1 base to trimming and J lost 4 bases; unmatched junction nucleotides: 2. Germline V CDR1 and CDR2: LGHNA, YNFKEQ. The CDR3 runs to 14 residues. This CDR3 is CASSQGAGADTQYF. The CDR3 nucleotides are TGTGCCAGCAGCCAAGGGGCGGGGGCAGATACGCAGTATTTT.

This clone was seen repeatedly, ten times or more. V is TRBV27 and J is TRBJ2-3, with D maybe TRBD2 (5 bases). The CDR3 spans 11 residues. V was shortened by 9 bases and J by 4 bases, with 8 bases between the two germline ends. The germline V gene encodes CDR1 MNHEY and CDR2 SMNVEV (reference sequence). This CDR3 is CASSSADTQYF. The CDR3 DNA reads TGTGCCAGTAGTAGCGCAGATACGCAGTATTTT.